This T cell receptor (beta chain) appears in the sequencing data of a study of CD8+CD57+ T cells in acquired aplastic anemia. Whole-study context: Sorted CD4+ and CD8+ cells yielded DNA averaging about 2.9 ug.

The template used for profiling TCR beta VDJ and CDR3 was genomic DNA. MiXCR, run by TCRdb on the reads, gives a single entry per CDR3 protein. The sample records fewer than 85,000 distinct CDR3 sequences, roughly 70% being singletons. The CDR3 sequence is 15 residues long. V shed 0 bases and J 5 bases; nucleotides not matched to a gene: 8. In germline, CDR1 is DFQATT, CDR2 SNEGSKA (reference sequence). To note about this clonotype: What it binds is unknown.

Study results and caveats: In common between the patients and the controls were more than 25 CD8+ CDR3 sequences.

The patients chosen for sequencing had shown expansion of CD8+CD57+ cells (detected by flow cytometry). Receipt of therapy had not occurred in any patient by the time of blood sampling. This TCR derives from a human donor with aplastic anemia. The rearrangement uses TRBV20-1 and TRBJ2-3; TRBD1 aligns across 7 bases. Sequencing input: sorted CD4+, CD8+, or CD8+CD57+ T cells (not recorded which) from PBMCs. The CDR3 protein is CSARDGTADGDTQYF. The CDR3 DNA is TGCAGTGCTAGAGATGGGACAGCAGACGGAGATACGCAGTATTTT.